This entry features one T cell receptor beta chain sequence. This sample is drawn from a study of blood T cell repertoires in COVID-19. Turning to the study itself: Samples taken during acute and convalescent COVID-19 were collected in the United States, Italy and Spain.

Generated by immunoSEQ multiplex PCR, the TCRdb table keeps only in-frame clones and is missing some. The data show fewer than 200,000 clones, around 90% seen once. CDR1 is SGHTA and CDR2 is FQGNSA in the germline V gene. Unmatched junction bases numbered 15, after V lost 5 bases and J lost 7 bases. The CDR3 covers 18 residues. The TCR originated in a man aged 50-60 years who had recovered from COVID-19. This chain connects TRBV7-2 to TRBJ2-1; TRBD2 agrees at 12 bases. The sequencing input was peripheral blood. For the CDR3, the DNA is TGTGCCAGCAGCCGGCAAACCGGGACTAGCGGGTTACAGAATGAGCAGTTCTTC. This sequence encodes CASSRQTGTSGLQNEQFF.